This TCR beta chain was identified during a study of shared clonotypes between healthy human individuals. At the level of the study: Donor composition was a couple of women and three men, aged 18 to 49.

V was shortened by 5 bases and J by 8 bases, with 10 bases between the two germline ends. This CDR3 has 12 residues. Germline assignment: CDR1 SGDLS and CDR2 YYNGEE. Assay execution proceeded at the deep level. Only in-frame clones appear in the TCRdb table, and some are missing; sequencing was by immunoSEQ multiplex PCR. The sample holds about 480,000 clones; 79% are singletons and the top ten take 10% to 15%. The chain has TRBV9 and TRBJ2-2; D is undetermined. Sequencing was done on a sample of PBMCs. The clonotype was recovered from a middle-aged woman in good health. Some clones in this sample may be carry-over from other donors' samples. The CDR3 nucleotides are TGTGCCAGCAGTCGTCTAGGGGGGGAGCTGTTTTTT. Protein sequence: CASSRLGGELFF.